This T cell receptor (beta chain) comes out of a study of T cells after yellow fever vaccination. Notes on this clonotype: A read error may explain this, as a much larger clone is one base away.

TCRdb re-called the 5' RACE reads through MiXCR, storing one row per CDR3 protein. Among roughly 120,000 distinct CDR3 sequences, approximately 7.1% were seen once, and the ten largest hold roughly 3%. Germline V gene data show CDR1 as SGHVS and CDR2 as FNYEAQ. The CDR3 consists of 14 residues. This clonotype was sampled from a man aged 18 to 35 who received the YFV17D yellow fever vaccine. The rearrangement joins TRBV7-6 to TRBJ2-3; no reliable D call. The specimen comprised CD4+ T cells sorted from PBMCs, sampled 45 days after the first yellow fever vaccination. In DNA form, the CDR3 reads TGTGCCAGCAGATTAGTAGGGTACACAGATACGCAGTATTTT. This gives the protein CASRLVGYTDTQYF.